The 31 T cell receptor beta chains below come from one sample, sequenced in a study of T-cell reconstitution after alpha-beta-depleted transplantation in children. Using unique molecular identifiers, the investigators prepared the TCRbeta library. TCRdb itself ran the PCR reads through MiXCR, one entry per CDR3 protein. This sample carries around 800,000 distinct CDR3 sequences, under 20% of them seen once, and the ten largest clones take just under 5%. The starting material was PBMCs, mostly from graft donor cells, obtained 360 days after TCRalphabeta/CD19-depleted stem cell transplant. The receptor source for this set is a male patient aged 5 to 17 who had a stem cell transplant for acute lymphoblastic leukemia, so the T cells may come from the graft donor.

J is TRBJ1-2 and V is TRBV28; TRBD1 matches at 9 bases. V dropped 0 bases and J dropped 2; count of bases not matched to a gene: 7. CDR3 size: 17 residues. CDR1 is MDHEN and CDR2 is SYDVKM in the germline V gene. CDR3 DNA: TGTGCCAGCAGTTTATGGGGACAGGGAGGAAAAAACTATGGCTACACCTTC. Residues: CASSLWGQGGKNYGYTF.

Only a few counts were recorded for this clonotype. The genes are TRBV9 and TRBJ2-6; a weak D match, TRBD1 (5 bases). The germline CDR1 and CDR2 sequences are SGDLS and YYNGEE. This CDR3 has 17 amino acids. V was pared by 5 bases and J by 0 bases, with 15 bases between. In DNA, the CDR3 is TGTGCCAGCAGAACCACCCAGGGCGGCTCTGGGGCCAACGTCCTGACTTTC. Its translation is CASRTTQGGSGANVLTF. The whole variable domain, filled in from reference TRBV9 and TRBJ2-6, reads DSGVTQTPKHLITATGQRVTLRCSPRSGDLSVYWYQQSLDQGLQFLIQYYNGEERAKGNILERFSAQQFPDLHSELNLSSLELGDSALYFCASRTTQGGSGANVLTFGAGSRLTVL.

Only a few counts were recorded for this clonotype. The chain combines TRBV24-1 with TRBJ2-2, with unresolved D. V was clipped by 8 bases and J by 5 bases, with 8 bases between them. CDR1 is KGHDR and CDR2 is SFDVKD in the germline V gene. This CDR3 comprises 12 residues. CDR3 residues: CATKSDTGELFF. The CDR3 DNA reads as TGTGCCACCAAGTCGGATACCGGGGAGCTGTTTTTT.

This chain uses TRBV7-9 with TRBJ2-2, with D tentatively TRBD2 (6 bases). The CDR3 contains 16 residues. Germline-derived CDR1 and CDR2 are SEHNR and FQNEAQ (reference sequence). Trimming removed 1 base from V and 3 bases from J, with 12 bases in between. Written as DNA, the CDR3 is TGTGCCAGCAGCTTAGAGGTCGGGGGTGACACCGGGGAGCTGTTTTTT. Translated: CASSLEVGGDTGELFF.

The J gene is TRBJ2-5, the V gene TRBV6-2 or TRBV6-3, with D tentatively TRBD1 (6 bases). The germline V and J ends were trimmed by 2 bases and 1 base, with 17 bases remaining between them. The germline V gene encodes CDR1 MNHEY and CDR2 SVGEGT. CDR3 size: 17 residues. CDR3 loop: CASSYSGPTGIQETQYF. The CDR3 nucleotides are TGTGCCAGCAGTTACAGTGGCCCAACAGGGATCCAAGAGACCCAGTACTTC.

The V and J genes are TRBV4-1 and TRBJ2-7; 9 bases fit TRBD2. The length of the CDR3 is 16 residues. V trimming: 4 bases; J trimming: 6 bases; junction bases outside the gene matches: 13. CDR1 is MGHRA and CDR2 is YSYEKL in the germline V gene. This CDR3 reads CASSPSLAGRPSEQYF. The CDR3 bases are TGCGCCAGCAGCCCGAGCCTAGCGGGACGCCCCTCCGAGCAGTACTTC.

This rearrangement joins TRBV20-1 to TRBJ2-7, with D perhaps being TRBD1 or TRBD2 (5 bases each). Germline-derived CDR1 and CDR2 are DFQATT and SNEGSKA (reference sequence). The CDR3 covers 14 residues. V lost 7 bases and J lost 2, with 18 bases in between. The CDR3 coding sequence is TGCAGTGTCCTTCCGGGACCCATCGCCTACGAGCAGTACTTC. It is translated as CSVLPGPIAYEQYF.

This clonotype was observed at least ten times. This chain links TRBV12-3 or TRBV12-4 with TRBJ2-3, with 10 bases fitting TRBD2. V dropped 3 bases and J dropped 2; count of bases not matched to a gene: 5. The CDR3 length is 16 residues. CDR3 region: CASSLASGGTTDTQYF. The CDR3 DNA follows: TGTGCCAGCAGTTTGGCTAGCGGGGGAACCACAGATACGCAGTATTTT.

The rearrangement uses TRBV9 and TRBJ2-1; TRBD2 is a possible D gene (6 bases). Germline lookup yields CDR1 SGDLS and CDR2 YYNGEE. The CDR3 spans 15 residues. Trimming removed 3 bases from V and 8 bases from J, with 18 bases in between. The CDR3 here is CASSAGGILHHEQFF. For the CDR3, the DNA is TGTGCCAGCAGCGCCGGCGGGATCCTTCACCATGAGCAGTTCTTC.

Ten or more counts support this clonotype. This chain links TRBV5-6 with TRBJ2-5; D perhaps matches TRBD2 (6 bases). Germline V CDR1 and CDR2: SGHDT, YYEEEE. V was trimmed by 0 bases and J by 7 bases, leaving 13 bases between them. The CDR3 runs to 14 residues. In DNA form, the CDR3 reads TGTGCCAGCAGCTTGGTGGTAGGGGAGGCGACCCAGTACTTC. Its translation is CASSLVVGEATQYF.

V usage is TRBV29-1 and J usage is TRBJ1-2; unclear D gene. The CDR3 has 16 residues. Looked up from germline, CDR1 is SQVTM and CDR2 is ANQGSEA. V lost 3 bases and J lost 2, with 19 bases in between. As DNA, the CDR3 is TGCAGCGTTGATGGAAGTGAGAGCTACGGAAACTATGGCTACACCTTC. Translating gives CSVDGSESYGNYGYTF.

This clonotype has more than one count but fewer than ten. The CDR3 here is CASSVRGFSTDTQYF. DNA of the CDR3: TGTGCCAGCAGCGTCCGGGGCTTCAGCACAGATACGCAGTATTTT. The chain couples TRBV9 to TRBJ2-3; D may match TRBD1 or TRBD2 (5 bases each). Germline-derived CDR1 and CDR2 are SGDLS and YYNGEE. Trimming left V 2 bases short and J 0 bases short, with 10 bases between. This CDR3 region has 15 residues.

This clonotype was counted a few times. This chain links TRBV20-1 with TRBJ2-7; TRBD2 is a possible D gene (6 bases). Trimming took off 1 base at V and 2 bases at J, with 18 bases between the two ends. CDR1 and CDR2 from the germline V gene are DFQATT and SNEGSKA (reference sequence). The CDR3 loop spans 16 amino acids. DNA of the CDR3: TGCAGTGCTAGAGTCCCCCGGGACGCGGGGCCCTACGAGCAGTACTTC. Its translation is CSARVPRDAGPYEQYF.

The chain has TRBV20-1 and TRBJ2-1; TRBD2 agrees at 14 bases. Germline values: CDR1 DFQATT, CDR2 SNEGSKA (reference sequence). With 7 bases clipped from V and 8 bases from J, the junction kept 10 bases outside the gene matches. This CDR3 has 15 residues. The CDR3 loop is CSVTPGTSGGDEQFF. DNA for the CDR3: TGCAGTGTCACCCCTGGGACTAGCGGGGGTGATGAGCAGTTCTTC.

In its sample, this clonotype was seen a few times. The rearrangement uses TRBV18 and TRBJ2-5, with D maybe TRBD1 (6 bases). Germline-derived CDR1 and CDR2 are KGHSH and LQKENI. This CDR3 has 13 residues. Deletions cut 6 bases from V and 3 bases from J, with 11 bases between. For the CDR3, the DNA is TGTGCCAGCTCCCAAGGACAGAAAGAGACCCAGTACTTC. This codes for CASSQGQKETQYF.

The CDR3 nucleotides are TGTGCCAGCAGCCGGAACTTGCAGAACACTGAAGCTTTCTTT. Amino acids: CASSRNLQNTEAFF. The V gene is TRBV11-3, the J gene TRBJ1-1; D is ambiguous. The CDR3 sequence is 14 residues long. The germline CDR1 and CDR2 sequences are SGHNT and YENEEA. Trimming took 5 bases from V and 1 from J, leaving 11 bases between them. Using reference TRBV11-3 and TRBJ1-1 for the parts outside the CDR3, the full variable domain is EAGVVQSPRYKIIEKKQPVAFWCNPISGHNTLYWYLQNLGQGPELLIRYENEEAVDDSQLPKDRFSAERLKGVDSTLKIQPAELGDSAVYLCASSRNLQNTEAFFGQGTRLTVV.

The sample holds a few counts of this clonotype. The V call is TRBV7-8, the J call TRBJ2-4; 7 bases are shared with TRBD1. The germline V gene has CDR1 SGHVS and CDR2 FQNEAQ. V lost 5 bases to trimming and J lost 15 bases; unmatched junction nucleotides: 16. CDR3 length: 14 residues. The CDR3 DNA follows: TGTGCCAGCAGCCCTACCTCGGGACAGTTCAGAAGGTACTTC. Its protein is CASSPTSGQFRRYF.

The rearrangement uses TRBV29-1 and TRBJ2-1; D possibly corresponds to TRBD1 (6 bases). The germline V gene encodes CDR1 SQVTM and CDR2 ANQGSEA. The CDR3 runs 12 residues. Trimming shortened V by 8 bases and J by 4 bases, and 12 bases separated the two germline ends. CDR3 in DNA: TGCAGCCTCTCGAGGGGGTACAATGAGCAGTTCTTC. Amino acid sequence: CSLSRGYNEQFF.

The J gene is TRBJ1-5, the V gene TRBV6-1, with D possibly being TRBD1 (6 bases). Germline-derived CDR1 and CDR2 are MNHNS and SASEGT. This CDR3 has 15 residues. The V and J ends lost 4 bases and 3 bases respectively, with 13 bases between them. The CDR3 sequence is CASSAAGTNNQPQHF. CDR3 in DNA: TGTGCCAGCAGTGCCGCCGGGACAAACAATCAGCCCCAGCATTTT.

This clonotype was observed a few times. The chain uses TRBV5-1 and TRBJ1-3, with D perhaps matching TRBD1 (6 bases). CDR3 size: 14 residues. CDR1 and CDR2 (germline): SGHRS, YFSETQ. V lost 7 bases to trimming and J lost 0 bases, with 11 bases between them. CDR3 sequence: CASGRDNSGNTIYF. The CDR3 DNA is TGCGCCAGCGGCCGGGACAACTCTGGAAACACCATATATTTT.

This clonotype appeared a few times. The gene calls are TRBV10-3 and TRBJ2-3; 8 bases line up with TRBD2. Germline assignment: CDR1 ENHRY and CDR2 SYGVKD. Losses at the gene ends were 5 bases for V and 0 bases for J; bases not matched to a gene: 10. This CDR3 contains 17 residues. In nucleotides, the CDR3 is TGTGCCATCAGTCTCGGGCTAGCGGGTCTTAGCACAGATACGCAGTATTTT. This sequence encodes CAISLGLAGLSTDTQYF.

This clonotype appeared a few times. The chain carries TRBV2 and TRBJ2-1; D unclear. The CDR3 is 14 residues long. Germline loops: CDR1 SNHLY, CDR2 FYNNEI. V shed 8 bases and J shed 1 base, with 12 bases lying between them. The CDR3 bases are TGTGCCAGCTCTCCCTCCGTTTCCTACAATGAGCAGTTCTTC. Protein sequence: CASSPSVSYNEQFF.

The chain recombines TRBV5-6 with TRBJ2-1, with D perhaps matching TRBD1 (6 bases). Germline values: CDR1 SGHDT, CDR2 YYEEEE. This CDR3 spans 16 amino acids. V shed 4 bases and J shed 0 bases, with 14 bases lying between them. CDR3: CASSPYRVSSYNEQFF. The CDR3 DNA reads as TGTGCCAGCAGCCCATACAGGGTAAGCTCCTACAATGAGCAGTTCTTC.

This clonotype has ten or more counts. This chain uses TRBV12-3 or TRBV12-4 with TRBJ2-1; 10 nucleotides align to TRBD2. V lost 6 bases, J lost 3 bases, and 5 bases stayed unmatched. CDR3 length: 15 residues. This CDR3 reads CASSQGLAIYNEQFF. DNA of the CDR3: TGTGCCAGCAGCCAGGGACTAGCGATCTACAATGAGCAGTTCTTC.

The chain combines TRBV20-1 with TRBJ2-3; TRBD2 matches at 8 bases. This CDR3 contains 15 residues. With 6 bases clipped from V and 0 bases from J, the junction kept 8 bases outside the gene matches. CDR1 and CDR2 (germline): DFQATT, SNEGSKA (reference sequence). The CDR3 spells CSASAGGASTDTQYF. In nucleotides, the CDR3 is TGCAGTGCGTCCGCCGGGGGGGCTAGCACAGATACGCAGTATTTT.

This chain connects TRBV6-1 to TRBJ1-1; D is undetermined. V shed 7 bases and J shed 5 bases, with 5 bases lying between them. The CDR3 loop spans 10 amino acids. Germline V gives CDR1 MNHNS, CDR2 SASEGT. The CDR3 protein is CASTGTEAFF. CDR3 bases: TGTGCCAGCACGGGGACTGAAGCTTTCTTT.

On this clonotype: The germline gene is not matched at one end of the junction; a read error may be the cause. The rearrangement joins TRBV11-2 to TRBJ2-5; perhaps TRBD2 as D (6 bases). There are 14 residues in the CDR3. CDR1 and CDR2 from the germline V gene are SGHAT and FQNNGV. The CDR3 nucleotides are TGTGCCAGCAGCTTGACGACGGGAGAAGAGGCCCAGTACTTC. Protein product: CASSLTTGEEAQYF.

The count of this clonotype is one. The chain joins TRBV27 to TRBJ1-1, with D possibly TRBD1 on 6 matching bases. This CDR3 has 15 amino acids. Germline-derived CDR1 and CDR2 are MNHEY and SMNVEV (reference sequence). Trimming removed 6 bases at V and 5 bases at J, with 19 bases between. The chain's CDR3 is CASSFQFTGRTEAFF. As DNA, the CDR3 is TGTGCCAGCAGCTTTCAATTTACAGGGCGAACTGAAGCTTTCTTT.

The chain couples TRBV7-2 to TRBJ2-7, with 14 bases that match TRBD2. J gave up 7 bases and V 1 base, and 9 bases lay outside the gene matches. This CDR3 is built from 17 residues. Germline CDR1 reads SGHTA; CDR2 reads FQGNSA. The CDR3 bases are TGTGCCAGCAGCTTAGGAAGACTAGCGGGAGGGCTAGGGGAGCAGTACTTC. Its translation is CASSLGRLAGGLGEQYF.

At least ten counts were recorded for this clonotype. The chain joins TRBV28 to TRBJ2-7; no clear D. CDR3 length: 13 residues. The germline CDR1 and CDR2 sequences are MDHEN and SYDVKM. Trimming cost V 3 bases and J 4 bases, with 10 bases left between them. CDR3 sequence: CASSFSWLYEQYF. CDR3 sequence (DNA): TGTGCCAGCAGTTTTTCCTGGCTGTACGAGCAGTACTTC.

The V gene is TRBV25-1, the J gene TRBJ2-7, with D possibly matching TRBD1 (5 bases). V lost 3 bases to trimming and J lost 3 bases, with 15 bases between them. The germline V gene has CDR1 MGHDK and CDR2 SYGVNS. This CDR3 is 15 amino acids long. CDR3 loop: CASSDQGRSVYEQYF. In nucleotides, the CDR3 is TGTGCCAGCAGTGATCAGGGAAGGTCGGTCTACGAGCAGTACTTC.